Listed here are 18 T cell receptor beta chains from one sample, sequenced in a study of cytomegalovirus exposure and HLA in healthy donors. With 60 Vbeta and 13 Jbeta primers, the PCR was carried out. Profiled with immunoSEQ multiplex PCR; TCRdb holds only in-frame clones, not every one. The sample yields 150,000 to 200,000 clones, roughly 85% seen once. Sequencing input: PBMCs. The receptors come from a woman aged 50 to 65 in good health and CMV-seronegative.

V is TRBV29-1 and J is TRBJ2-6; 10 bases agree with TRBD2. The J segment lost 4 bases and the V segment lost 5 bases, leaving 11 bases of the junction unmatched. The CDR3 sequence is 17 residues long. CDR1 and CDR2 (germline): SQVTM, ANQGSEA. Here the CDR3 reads CSVRGLAETSGANVLTF. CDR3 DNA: TGCAGCGTTAGAGGACTAGCGGAAACAAGCGGGGCCAACGTCCTGACTTTC.

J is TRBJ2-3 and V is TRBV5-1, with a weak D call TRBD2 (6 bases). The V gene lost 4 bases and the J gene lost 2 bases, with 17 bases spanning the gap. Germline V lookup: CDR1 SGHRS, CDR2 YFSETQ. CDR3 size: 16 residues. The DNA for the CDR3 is TGCGCCAGCAGCCCGGGGCGCGGGATTGTCACAGATACGCAGTATTTT. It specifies CASSPGRGIVTDTQYF. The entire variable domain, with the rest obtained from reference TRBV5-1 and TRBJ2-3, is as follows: KAGVTQTPRYLIKTRGQQVTLSCSPISGHRSVSWYQQTPGQGLQFLFEYFSETQRNKGNFPGRFSGRQFSNSRSEMNVSTLELGDSALYLCASSPGRGIVTDTQYFGPGTRLTVL.

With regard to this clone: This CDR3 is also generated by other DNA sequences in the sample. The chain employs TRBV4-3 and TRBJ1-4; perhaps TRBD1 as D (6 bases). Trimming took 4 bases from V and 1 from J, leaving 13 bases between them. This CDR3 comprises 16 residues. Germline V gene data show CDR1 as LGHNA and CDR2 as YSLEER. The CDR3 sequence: CASSPTSRGTNEKLFF. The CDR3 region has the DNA TGCGCCAGCAGCCCGACTTCCAGGGGAACTAATGAAAAACTGTTTTTT.

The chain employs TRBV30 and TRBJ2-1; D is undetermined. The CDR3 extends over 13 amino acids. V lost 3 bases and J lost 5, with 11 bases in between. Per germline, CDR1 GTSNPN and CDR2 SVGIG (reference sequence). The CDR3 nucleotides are TGTGCCTGGAGATCGCTTAGAAACAATGAGCAGTTCTTC. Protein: CAWRSLRNNEQFF.

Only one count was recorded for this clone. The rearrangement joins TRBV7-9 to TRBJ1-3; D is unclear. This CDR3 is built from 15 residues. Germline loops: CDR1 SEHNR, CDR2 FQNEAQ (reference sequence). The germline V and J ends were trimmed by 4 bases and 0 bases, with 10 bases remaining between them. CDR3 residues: CASSSGMSSGNTIYF. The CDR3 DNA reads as TGTGCCAGCAGCTCCGGGATGAGCTCTGGAAACACCATATATTTT.

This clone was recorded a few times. The CDR3 here is CASRGDRAHYEQYF. CDR3 in DNA: TGTGCCAGCAGGGGAGACAGGGCCCACTACGAGCAGTACTTC. The chain joins TRBV6-1 to TRBJ2-7; 7 nucleotides align to TRBD1. The length of the CDR3 is 14 residues. CDR1 and CDR2 (germline): MNHNS, SASEGT. V was pared by 6 bases and J by 3 bases, with 8 bases of the junction left unmatched.

The CDR3, as DNA: TGTGCCAGCAGCCGCGGGGCTAACTACAATGAGCAGTTCTTC. This gives the protein CASSRGANYNEQFF. V gene TRBV5-4 combines with J gene TRBJ2-1, with a weak D call TRBD2 (6 bases). Germline V gene sequence: CDR1 SGHNT, CDR2 YYREEE (reference sequence). Trimming removed 4 bases at V and 3 bases at J, with 11 bases between. This CDR3 is 14 amino acids long.

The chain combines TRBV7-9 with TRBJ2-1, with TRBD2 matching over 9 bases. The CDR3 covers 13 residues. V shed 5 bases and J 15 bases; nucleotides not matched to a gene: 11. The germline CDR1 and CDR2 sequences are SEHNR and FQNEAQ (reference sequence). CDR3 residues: CASSLEVLAGSFF. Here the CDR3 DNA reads TGTGCCAGCAGCCTAGAGGTCCTAGCGGGATCGTTCTTC.

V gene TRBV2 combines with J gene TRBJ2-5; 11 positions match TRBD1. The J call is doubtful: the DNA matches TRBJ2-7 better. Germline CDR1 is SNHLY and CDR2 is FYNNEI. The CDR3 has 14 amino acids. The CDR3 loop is CASSEDRGLYEQYF. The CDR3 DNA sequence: TGTGCCAGCAGTGAGGACAGGGGGCTGTACGAGCAGTACTTC.

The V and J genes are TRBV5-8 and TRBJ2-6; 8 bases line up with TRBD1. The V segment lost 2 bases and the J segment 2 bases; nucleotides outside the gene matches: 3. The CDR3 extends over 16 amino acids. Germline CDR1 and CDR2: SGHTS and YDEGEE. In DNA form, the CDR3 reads TGTGCCAGCAGCTTTAACAGGGGGACTGGGGCCAACGTCCTGACTTTC. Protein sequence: CASSFNRGTGANVLTF.

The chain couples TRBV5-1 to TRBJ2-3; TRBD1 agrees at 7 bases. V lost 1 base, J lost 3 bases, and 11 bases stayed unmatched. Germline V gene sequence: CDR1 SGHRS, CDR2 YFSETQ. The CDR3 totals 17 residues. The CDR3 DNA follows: TGCGCCAGCAGCTTGAAAGCCGGGACAGAATCGACAGATACGCAGTATTTT. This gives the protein CASSLKAGTESTDTQYF.

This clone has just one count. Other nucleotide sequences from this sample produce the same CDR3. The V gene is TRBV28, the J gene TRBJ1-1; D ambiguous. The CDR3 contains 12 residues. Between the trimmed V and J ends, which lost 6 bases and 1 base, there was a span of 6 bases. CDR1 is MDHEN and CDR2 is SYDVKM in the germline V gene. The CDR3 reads CASRSGNTEAFF. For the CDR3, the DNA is TGTGCCAGCAGATCGGGGAACACTGAAGCTTTCTTT.

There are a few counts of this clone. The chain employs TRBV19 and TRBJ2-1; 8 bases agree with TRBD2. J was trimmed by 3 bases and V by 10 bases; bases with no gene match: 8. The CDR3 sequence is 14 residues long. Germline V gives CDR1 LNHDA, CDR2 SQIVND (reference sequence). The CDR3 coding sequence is TGTGCCACATCACGGACTAGCTTCTACAATGAGCAGTTCTTC. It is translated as CATSRTSFYNEQFF.

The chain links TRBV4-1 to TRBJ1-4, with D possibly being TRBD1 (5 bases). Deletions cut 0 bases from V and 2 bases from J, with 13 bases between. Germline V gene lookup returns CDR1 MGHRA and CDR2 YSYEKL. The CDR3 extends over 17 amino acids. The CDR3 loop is CASSQDDRGRTNEKLFF. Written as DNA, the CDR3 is TGCGCCAGCAGCCAAGACGACAGAGGGAGGACTAATGAAAAACTGTTTTTT.

The CDR3 protein is CASSSLGGRQPQHF. CDR3 sequence (DNA): TGTGCCAGCAGCAGTTTAGGGGGCCGTCAGCCCCAGCATTTT. V usage is TRBV27 and J usage is TRBJ1-5; 7 bases are shared with TRBD1. CDR1 MNHEY and CDR2 SMNVEV come from the germline V gene (reference sequence). The length of the CDR3 is 14 residues. The ends lost 6 bases at V and 6 bases at J; junction bases unmatched: 8.

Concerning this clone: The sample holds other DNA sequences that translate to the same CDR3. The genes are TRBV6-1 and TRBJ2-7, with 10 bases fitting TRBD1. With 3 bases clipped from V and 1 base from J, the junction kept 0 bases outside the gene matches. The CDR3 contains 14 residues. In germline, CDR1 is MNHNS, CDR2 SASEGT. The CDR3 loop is CASSEGQGSYEQYF. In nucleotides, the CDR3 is TGTGCCAGCAGTGAGGGACAGGGGTCCTACGAGCAGTACTTC.

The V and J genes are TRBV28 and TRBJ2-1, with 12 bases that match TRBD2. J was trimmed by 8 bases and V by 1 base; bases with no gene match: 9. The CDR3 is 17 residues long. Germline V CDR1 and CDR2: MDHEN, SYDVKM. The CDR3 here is CASSLSSGRAPRDEQFF. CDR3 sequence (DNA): TGTGCCAGCAGTTTATCTAGCGGGAGGGCCCCGAGGGATGAGCAGTTCTTC.

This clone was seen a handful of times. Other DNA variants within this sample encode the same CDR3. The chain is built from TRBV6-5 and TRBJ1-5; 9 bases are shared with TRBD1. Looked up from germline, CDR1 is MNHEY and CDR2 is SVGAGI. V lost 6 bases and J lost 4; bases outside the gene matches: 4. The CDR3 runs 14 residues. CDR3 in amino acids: CASRPDRGNQPQHF. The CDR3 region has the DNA TGTGCCAGCAGACCGGACAGGGGAAATCAGCCCCAGCATTTT.